This paragraph covers one TCR beta chain sequence. Germline V gene lookup returns CDR1 LGHNT and CDR2 FRNRAP. This CDR3 spans 17 amino acids. Trimming took 2 bases from V and 2 from J; bases not matched to a gene: 11. The data are from a study of blood T cell repertoires in COVID-19. Study context: There were acute and convalescent COVID-19 samples, and they came from the United States, Italy and Spain. From T cells, B-cell-depleted T cells, or PBMCs came the material, which was cDNA or gDNA.

Authors' methods: How many nucleated cells were present was estimated from reference gene primer amplification. The protocol was immunoSEQ multiplex PCR, while the TCRdb copy is restricted to in-frame clones and leaves out a portion. The V and J calls and clone size were taken over from that table, and D and trimming were inferred from the DNA. Found here are roughly 120,000 clones, about four fifths of them singletons; the top ten hold 12%. The chain links TRBV12-5 to TRBJ2-5; the match to TRBD1 covers 7 bases. This receptor was taken from a woman in her fifties or sixties with acute or convalescent COVID-19. The material sequenced was peripheral blood. The CDR3 DNA sequence: TGTGCTAGTGGTTTGCGGACCCCGGGGACAGTTCAAGAGACCCAGTACTTC. Translation gives CASGLRTPGTVQETQYF.